Listed below are T cell receptor beta chains from one sample, sequenced in a study of regulatory T cells in long-lasting Graves disease. From the multiplex PCR reads, TCRdb called clonotypes with MiXCR, one entry per CDR3 protein. The data show some 420,000 distinct CDR3 sequences, 20% to 25% seen once. The sequencing used peripheral blood mononuclear cells (PBMCs), collected when the disease was refractory, from a patient treated with antithyroid drugs. These receptors all come from a female donor with Graves disease. CDR3s include the opening cysteine and the closing phenylalanine or tryptophan. Each record gives: V gene, CDR3 protein.

V: TRBV20-1; CDR3: CSARGGNYGYTF
V: TRBV9; CDR3: CASSVARGLENTEAFF
V: TRBV9; CDR3: CASSPRTEFYEQYF
V: TRBV12-3/TRBV12-4; CDR3: CASSPYGRWGYEQYF
V: TRBV6-1; CDR3: CASGWADSYNEQFF
V: TRBV7-9; CDR3: CASTPQGASTEAFF
V: TRBV20-1; CDR3: CSAPMTGVSYEQYF
V: TRBV2; CDR3: CASSVVTTEQYF
V: TRBV28; CDR3: CASRDSHTGELFF
V: TRBV7-2; CDR3: CASSPPGLATTGELFF
V: TRBV9; CDR3: CASSPTGRDTEAFF
V: TRBV4-1; CDR3: CASSQDFTVYEQYF
V: TRBV28; CDR3: CASSSDPYEQYF